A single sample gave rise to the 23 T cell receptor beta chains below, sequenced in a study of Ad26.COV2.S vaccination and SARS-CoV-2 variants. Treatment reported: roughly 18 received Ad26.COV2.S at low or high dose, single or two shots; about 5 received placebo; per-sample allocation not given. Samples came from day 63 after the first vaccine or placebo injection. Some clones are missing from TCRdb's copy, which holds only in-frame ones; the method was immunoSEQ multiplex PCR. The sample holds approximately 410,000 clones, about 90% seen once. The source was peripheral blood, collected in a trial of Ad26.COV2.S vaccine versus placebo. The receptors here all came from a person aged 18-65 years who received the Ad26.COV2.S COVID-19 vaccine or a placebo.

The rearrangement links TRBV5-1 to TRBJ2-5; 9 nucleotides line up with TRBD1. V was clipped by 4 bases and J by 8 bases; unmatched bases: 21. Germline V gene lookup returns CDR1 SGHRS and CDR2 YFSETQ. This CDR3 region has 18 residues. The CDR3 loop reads CASSPRAAQTGGFGTQYF. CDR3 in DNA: TGCGCCAGCAGCCCCCGGGCTGCCCAGACAGGGGGGTTTGGTACCCAGTACTTC.

The CDR3, as DNA: TGTGCCAGCAGAGCTCCGGGACAGGGGGAGGGTTCACCCCTCCACTTT. This translates into CASRAPGQGEGSPLHF. J is TRBJ1-6 and V is TRBV2; TRBD1 agrees at 11 bases. The CDR3 has 16 residues. The V gene end was trimmed by 6 bases and the J gene end by 9 bases; junction bases not matched to a gene: 10. The germline CDR1 and CDR2 sequences are SNHLY and FYNNEI.

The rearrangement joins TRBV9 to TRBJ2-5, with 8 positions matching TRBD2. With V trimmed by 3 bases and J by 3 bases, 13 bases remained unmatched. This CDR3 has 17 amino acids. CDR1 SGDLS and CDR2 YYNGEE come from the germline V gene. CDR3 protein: CASSAPTTSAGEETQYF. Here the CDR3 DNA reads TGTGCCAGCAGCGCCCCCACGACTAGCGCGGGGGAAGAGACCCAGTACTTC.

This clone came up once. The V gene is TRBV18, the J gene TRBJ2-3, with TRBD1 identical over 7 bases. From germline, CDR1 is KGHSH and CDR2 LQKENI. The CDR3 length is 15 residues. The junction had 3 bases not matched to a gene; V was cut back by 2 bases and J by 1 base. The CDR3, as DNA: TGTGCCAGCTCACCAACAGGGGTAGGCACAGATACGCAGTATTTT. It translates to CASSPTGVGTDTQYF.

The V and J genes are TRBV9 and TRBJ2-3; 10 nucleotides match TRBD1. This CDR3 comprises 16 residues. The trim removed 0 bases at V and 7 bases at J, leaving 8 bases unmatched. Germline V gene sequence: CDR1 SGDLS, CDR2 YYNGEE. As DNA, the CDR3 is TGTGCCAGCAGCGTAGCGACAGGGGGCGGTGGTAATACGCAGTATTTT. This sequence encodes CASSVATGGGGNTQYF.

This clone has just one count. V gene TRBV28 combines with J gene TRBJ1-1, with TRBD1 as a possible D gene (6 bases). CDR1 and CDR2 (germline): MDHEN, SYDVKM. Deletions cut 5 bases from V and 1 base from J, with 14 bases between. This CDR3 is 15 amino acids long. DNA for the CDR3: TGTGCCAGCAGTCCGACAGGTCCCACGAACACTGAAGCTTTCTTT. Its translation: CASSPTGPTNTEAFF.

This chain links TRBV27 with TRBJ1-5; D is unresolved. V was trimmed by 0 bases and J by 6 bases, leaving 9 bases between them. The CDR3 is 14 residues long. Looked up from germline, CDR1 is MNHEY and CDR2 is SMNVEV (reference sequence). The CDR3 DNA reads TGTGCCAGCAGTTTATCAGGGTTCCGTCAGCCCCAGCATTTT. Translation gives CASSLSGFRQPQHF.

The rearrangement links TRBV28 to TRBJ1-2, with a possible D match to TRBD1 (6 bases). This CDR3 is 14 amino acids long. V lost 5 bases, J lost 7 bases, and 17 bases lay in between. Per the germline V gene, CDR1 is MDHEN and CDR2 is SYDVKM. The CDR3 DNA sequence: TGTGCCAGCAGTCTAGCCACAGGGCGTGGTGGCTACACCTTC. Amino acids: CASSLATGRGGYTF.

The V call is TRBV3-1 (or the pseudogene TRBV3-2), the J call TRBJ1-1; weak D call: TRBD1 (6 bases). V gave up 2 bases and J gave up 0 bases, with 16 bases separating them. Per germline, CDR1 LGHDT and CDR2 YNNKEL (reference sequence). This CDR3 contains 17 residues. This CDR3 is CASSQSRAGAMNTEAFF. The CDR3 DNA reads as TGTGCCAGCAGCCAATCCCGCGCAGGGGCTATGAACACTGAAGCTTTCTTT.

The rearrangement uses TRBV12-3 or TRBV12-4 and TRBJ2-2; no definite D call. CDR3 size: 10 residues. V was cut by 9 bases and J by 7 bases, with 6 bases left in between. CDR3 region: CASKSGELFF. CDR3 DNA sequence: TGTGCCAGTAAAAGCGGGGAGCTGTTTTTT.

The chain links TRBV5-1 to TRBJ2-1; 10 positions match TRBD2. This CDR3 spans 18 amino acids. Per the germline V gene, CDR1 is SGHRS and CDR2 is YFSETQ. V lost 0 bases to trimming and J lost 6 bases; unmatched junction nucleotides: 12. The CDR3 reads CASSLENILAGWFNEQFF. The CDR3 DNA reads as TGCGCCAGCAGCTTGGAAAATATACTAGCGGGGTGGTTCAATGAGCAGTTCTTC.

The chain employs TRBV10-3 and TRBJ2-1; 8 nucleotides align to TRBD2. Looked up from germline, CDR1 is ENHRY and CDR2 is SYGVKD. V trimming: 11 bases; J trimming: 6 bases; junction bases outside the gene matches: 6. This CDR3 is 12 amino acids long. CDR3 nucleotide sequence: TGTGCCTCCAACCGGGGGGGCAATGAGCAGTTCTTC. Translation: CASNRGGNEQFF.

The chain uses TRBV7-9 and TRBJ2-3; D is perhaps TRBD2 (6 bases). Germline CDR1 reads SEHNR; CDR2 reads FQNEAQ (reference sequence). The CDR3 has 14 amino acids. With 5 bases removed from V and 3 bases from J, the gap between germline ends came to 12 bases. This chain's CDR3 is CASSLGGLTDTQYF. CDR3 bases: TGTGCCAGCAGCCTGGGGGGACTTACAGATACGCAGTATTTT.

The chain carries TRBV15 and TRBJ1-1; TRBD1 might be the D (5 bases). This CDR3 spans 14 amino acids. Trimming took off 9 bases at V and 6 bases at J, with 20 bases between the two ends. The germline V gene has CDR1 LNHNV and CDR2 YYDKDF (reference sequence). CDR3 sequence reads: CATTRDEILAEAFF. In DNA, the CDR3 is TGTGCCACTACCAGGGATGAGATTTTGGCTGAAGCTTTCTTT.

The chain's CDR3 is CAWTGRGGLYEQYF. The CDR3 DNA reads as TGTGCCTGGACGGGGCGGGGGGGCCTCTACGAGCAGTACTTC. The chain combines TRBV30 with TRBJ2-7; 9 bases fit TRBD2. The germline V gene encodes CDR1 GTSNPN and CDR2 SVGIG (reference sequence). V lost 4 bases to trimming and J lost 3 bases; unmatched junction nucleotides: 7. This CDR3 has 14 residues.

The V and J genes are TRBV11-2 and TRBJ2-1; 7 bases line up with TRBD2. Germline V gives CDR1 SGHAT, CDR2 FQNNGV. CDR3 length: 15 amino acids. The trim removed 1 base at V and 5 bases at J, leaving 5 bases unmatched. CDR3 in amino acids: CASSLVAGEDNEQFF. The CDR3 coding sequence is TGTGCCAGCAGCTTAGTGGCGGGGGAGGACAATGAGCAGTTCTTC.

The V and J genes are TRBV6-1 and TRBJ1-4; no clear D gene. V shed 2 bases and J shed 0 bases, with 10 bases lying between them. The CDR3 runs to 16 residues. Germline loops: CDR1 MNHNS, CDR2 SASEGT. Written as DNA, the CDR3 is TGTGCCAGCAGTGAACGTTCCACAGCAACTAATGAAAAACTGTTTTTT. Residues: CASSERSTATNEKLFF.

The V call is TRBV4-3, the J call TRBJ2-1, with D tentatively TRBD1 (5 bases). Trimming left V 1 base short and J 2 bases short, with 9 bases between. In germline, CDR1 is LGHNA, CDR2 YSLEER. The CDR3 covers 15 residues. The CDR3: CASSQGTGAYNEQFF. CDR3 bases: TGCGCCAGCAGCCAAGGTACAGGCGCCTACAATGAGCAGTTCTTC.

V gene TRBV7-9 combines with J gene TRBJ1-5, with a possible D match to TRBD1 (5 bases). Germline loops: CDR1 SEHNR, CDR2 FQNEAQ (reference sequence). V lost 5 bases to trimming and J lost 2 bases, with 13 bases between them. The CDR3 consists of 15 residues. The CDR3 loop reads CASSRTGEGNQPQHF. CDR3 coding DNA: TGTGCCAGCAGCCGTACGGGGGAGGGCAATCAGCCCCAGCATTTT.

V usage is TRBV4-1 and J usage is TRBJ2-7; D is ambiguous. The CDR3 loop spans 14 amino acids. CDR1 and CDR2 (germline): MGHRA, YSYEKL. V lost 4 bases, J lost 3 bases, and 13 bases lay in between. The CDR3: CASSPYPTGYEQYF. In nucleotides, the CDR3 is TGCGCCAGCAGCCCTTACCCTACCGGCTACGAGCAGTACTTC.

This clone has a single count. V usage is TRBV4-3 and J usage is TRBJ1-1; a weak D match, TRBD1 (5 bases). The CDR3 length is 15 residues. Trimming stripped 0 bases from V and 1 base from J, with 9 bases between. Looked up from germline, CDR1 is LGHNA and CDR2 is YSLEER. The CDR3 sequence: CASSQDRGQNTEAFF. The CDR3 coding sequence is TGCGCCAGCAGCCAAGATCGAGGACAGAACACTGAAGCTTTCTTT.

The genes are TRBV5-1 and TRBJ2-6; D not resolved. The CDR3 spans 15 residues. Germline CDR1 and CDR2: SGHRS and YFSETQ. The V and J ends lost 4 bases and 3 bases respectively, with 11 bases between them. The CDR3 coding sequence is TGCGCCAGCAGCCCCCCGTTGGGTGGGGCCAACGTCCTGACTTTC. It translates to CASSPPLGGANVLTF.

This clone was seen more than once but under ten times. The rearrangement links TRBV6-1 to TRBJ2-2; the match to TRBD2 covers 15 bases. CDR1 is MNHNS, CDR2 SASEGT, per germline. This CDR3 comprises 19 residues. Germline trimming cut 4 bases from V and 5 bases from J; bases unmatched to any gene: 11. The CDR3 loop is CASSGTGLAGGFGTGELFF. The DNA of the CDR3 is TGTGCCAGCAGTGGGACGGGACTAGCGGGGGGTTTCGGAACCGGGGAGCTGTTTTTT.